This T cell receptor (beta chain) was profiled in a study of blood T cell repertoires in COVID-19. Study-wide background: The samples span acute and convalescent COVID-19 from the United States, Italy and Spain. Sample material is recorded as cDNA or gDNA derived from T cells, B-cell-depleted T cells, or PBMCs.

The authors' processing: Amplification of reference gene primers was used by the study to estimate nucleated cell counts. The data were produced by immunoSEQ multiplex PCR, yet TCRdb's version contains in-frame clones alone and is incomplete. Clone size and the V and J calls come from that table; the DNA yielded D and trimming. The sample holds roughly 260,000 clones, 80% to 95% seen once. The source material was peripheral blood. The sequence was collected from a person aged 18 to 35 with COVID-19, enrolled during active disease.

CDR3 sequence: CSWEGASYNEQFF. In DNA form, the CDR3 reads TGCAGCTGGGAGGGCGCGTCCTACAATGAGCAGTTCTTC. V is TRBV29-1 and J is TRBJ2-1; TRBD2 agrees at 7 bases. The CDR3 is 13 amino acids. From germline, CDR1 is SQVTM and CDR2 ANQGSEA. J gave up 1 base and V 8 bases, and 5 bases lay outside the gene matches.